This T cell receptor (beta chain) was observed in a study of CD8 T cells in Susac syndrome. The study's findings and limits: As acknowledged by the study, its TCR sequencing and HLA analysis included a relatively small number of individuals.

Trimming cost V 4 bases and J 3 bases, with 1 base left between them. The germline V gene has CDR1 MGHDK and CDR2 SYGVNS. CDR3 length: 12 residues. Comments on this clonotype: Its antigen remains unidentified.

Random hexamers were used to reverse transcribe 0.5 to 1 ug of RNA. TCRdb re-called the immunoSEQ multiplex PCR reads through MiXCR, storing one row per CDR3 protein. This table holds 250,000 to 300,000 distinct CDR3 sequences, over 75% found once. This TCR derives from a human donor with multiple sclerosis. The chain couples TRBV25-1 to TRBJ2-6, with D uncertain. What was sequenced was CD8+ T cells from PBMCs. The CDR3 bases are TGTGCCAGCAGTGTTGGGGCCAACGTCCTGACTTTC. Its translation is CASSVGANVLTF.